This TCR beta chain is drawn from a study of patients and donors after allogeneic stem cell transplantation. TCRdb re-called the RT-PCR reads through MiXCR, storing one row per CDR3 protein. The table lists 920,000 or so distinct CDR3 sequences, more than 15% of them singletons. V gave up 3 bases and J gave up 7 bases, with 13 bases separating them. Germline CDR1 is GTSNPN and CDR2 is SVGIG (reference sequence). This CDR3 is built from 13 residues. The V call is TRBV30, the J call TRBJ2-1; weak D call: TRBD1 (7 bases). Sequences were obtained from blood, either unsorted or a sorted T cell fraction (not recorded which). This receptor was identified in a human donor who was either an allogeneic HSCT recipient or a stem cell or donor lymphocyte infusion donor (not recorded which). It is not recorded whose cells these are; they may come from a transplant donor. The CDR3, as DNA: TGTGCCTGGAGCGACAGGGCGGGGAATGAGCAGTTCTTC. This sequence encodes CAWSDRAGNEQFF.